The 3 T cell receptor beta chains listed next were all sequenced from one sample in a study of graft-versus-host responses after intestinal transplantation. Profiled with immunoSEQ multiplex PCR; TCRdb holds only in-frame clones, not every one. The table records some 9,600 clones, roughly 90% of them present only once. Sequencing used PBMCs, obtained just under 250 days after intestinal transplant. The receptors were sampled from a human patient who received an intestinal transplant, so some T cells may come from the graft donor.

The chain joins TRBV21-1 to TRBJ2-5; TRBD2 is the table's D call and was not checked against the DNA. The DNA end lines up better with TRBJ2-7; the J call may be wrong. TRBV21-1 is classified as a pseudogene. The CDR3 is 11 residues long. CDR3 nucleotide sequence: TGTGCCAGCGGAATTAGCTACGAGCAGTACTTC. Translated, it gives CASGISYEQYF.

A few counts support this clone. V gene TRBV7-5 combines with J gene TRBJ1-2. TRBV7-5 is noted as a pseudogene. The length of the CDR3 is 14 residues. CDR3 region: CASSFPGGARGYTF. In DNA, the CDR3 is TGTGCCAGCAGCTTCCCGGGCGGGGCGCGGGGCTACACCTTC.

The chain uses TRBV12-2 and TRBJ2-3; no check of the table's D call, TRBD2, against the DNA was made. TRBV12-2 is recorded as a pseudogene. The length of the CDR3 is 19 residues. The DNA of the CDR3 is TGTGCAAGTCGCTTAGGCCCCCCCTGGGGACTAGCGGCTACAGATACGCAGTATTTT. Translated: CASRLGPPWGLAATDTQYF.